The 26 T cell receptor beta chains in this list originate from one sample, sequenced in a study of cytomegalovirus exposure and HLA in healthy donors (TCRdb year 2017). Receptor amplification or capture employed the immunoSEQ multiplex PCR assay. For the multiplex PCR, a mixture combining 60 forward primers for TCR Vbeta segments and 13 reverse primers for TCR Jbeta segments was used. In its TCRdb copy, this immuneACCESS table keeps in-frame sequences only and misses some clones. Where compared with another copy, unresolved V genes explain less than half of these, and the others have no known cause. The sample yields approximately 170,000 clones; 75% to 90% were counted once. The ten largest clones add up to approximately 2.4% of the sample. Sequencing was done on a sample of PBMCs. Source of these receptors: a male donor in good health and CMV-seronegative.

The chain couples TRBV19 to TRBJ1-5; 7 nucleotides agree with TRBD1. CDR3 length: 15 residues. V lost 3 bases and J lost 6; bases outside the gene matches: 8. Germline loops: CDR1 LNHDA, CDR2 SQIVND (reference sequence). The CDR3 reads CASSIGTVGFQPQHF. The CDR3 DNA is TGTGCCAGTAGTATCGGGACAGTTGGGTTTCAGCCCCAGCATTTT.

The gene calls are TRBV7-9 and TRBJ1-5; 7 positions match TRBD1. CDR3 length: 18 amino acids. V was clipped by 5 bases and J by 0 bases; unmatched bases: 13. Germline-derived CDR1 and CDR2 are SEHNR and FQNEAQ (reference sequence). The CDR3, as DNA: TGTGCCAGCAGCCCACAAGGGACAGCCCTCGATAGCAATCAGCCCCAGCATTTT. It specifies CASSPQGTALDSNQPQHF.

The chain carries TRBV6-5 and TRBJ2-4, with TRBD1 matching 7 bases. There are 14 residues in the CDR3. Germline CDR1 is MNHEY and CDR2 is SVGAGI. Trimming removed 6 bases from V and 5 bases from J; junction bases left unmatched: 7. This CDR3 reads CASSPDRVQNIQYF. CDR3 nucleotides: TGTGCCAGCAGCCCAGACAGGGTCCAAAACATTCAGTACTTC.

The chain combines TRBV10-2 with TRBJ2-5; 8 positions match TRBD1. V lost 7 bases and J lost 5; bases outside the gene matches: 0. CDR1 is WSHSY, CDR2 SAAADI, per germline. CDR3 length: 11 amino acids. CDR3 DNA sequence: TGCGCCAGCACAGGGGGCGAGACCCAGTACTTC. Translating it yields CASTGGETQYF.

As for this clone: Germline is not matched at one junction end, which may reflect a read error. The rearrangement links TRBV7-9 to TRBJ2-7; TRBD1 matches 7 bases. The CDR3 is 15 amino acids. The germline CDR1 and CDR2 sequences are SEHNR and FQNEAQ (reference sequence). CDR3 sequence (DNA): TGTGCCAGCAGCTCAACAGACAGGGACCACTACGTGCAGTACTTC. This sequence encodes CASSSTDRDHYVQYF. The full variable domain, with the rest looked up from reference TRBV7-9 and TRBJ2-7, is DTGVSQNPRHKITKRGQNVTFRCDPISEHNRLYWYRQTLGQGPEFLTYFQNEAQLEKSRLLSDRFSAERPKGSFSTLEIQRTEQGDSAMYLCASSSTDRDHYVQYFGPGTRLTVT.

The rearrangement uses TRBV19 and TRBJ1-4; 8 bases match TRBD1. The CDR3 extends over 15 amino acids. In germline, CDR1 is LNHDA, CDR2 SQIVND (reference sequence). J gave up 10 bases and V 6 bases, and 13 bases lay outside the gene matches. The CDR3 nucleotides read TGTGCCAGTAGCCGGGAGACAGGGGATCCAAGAAAACTGTTTTTT. Protein sequence: CASSRETGDPRKLFF.

This clone has just one count. V gene TRBV15 combines with J gene TRBJ1-6; D call uncertain. The CDR3 is made up of 12 amino acids. Germline CDR1 and CDR2: LNHNV and YYDKDF (reference sequence). Trimming took 2 bases from V and 8 from J, leaving 4 bases between them. This CDR3 reads CATSRPDSPLHF. The CDR3 DNA is TGTGCCACCAGCAGACCTGATTCACCCCTCCACTTT.

The chain links TRBV6-1 to TRBJ1-1; TRBD1 matches at 9 bases. The CDR3 contains 15 residues. The germline CDR1 and CDR2 sequences are MNHNS and SASEGT. J lost 6 bases, V lost 7 bases, and 12 bases had no gene match. For the CDR3, the DNA is TGTGCCAGCACTAAGGGACAGGGATGGGTGGCTGAAGCTTTCTTT. Protein sequence: CASTKGQGWVAEAFF.

This clone was counted between two and nine times. This sequence joins TRBV5-1 and TRBJ2-7, with D maybe TRBD1 (6 bases). V lost 3 bases to trimming and J lost 3 bases, with 10 bases between them. This CDR3 region has 13 residues. The V gene's germline CDR1 is SGHRS and CDR2 YFSETQ. The CDR3 sequence: CASSYGQFYEQYF. CDR3 sequence (DNA): TGCGCCAGCAGCTATGGACAGTTCTACGAGCAGTACTTC.

The chain's CDR3 is CSAPGYEEAFF. The CDR3 nucleotides read TGCAGTGCCCCAGGTTACGAAGAAGCTTTCTTT. The J gene is TRBJ1-1, the V gene TRBV20-1; D is unclear. V lost 6 bases, J lost 8 bases, and 13 bases lay in between. The CDR3 spans 11 residues. The germline V gene has CDR1 DFQATT and CDR2 SNEGSKA (reference sequence).

This clone appeared once. Other DNA variants within this sample encode the same CDR3. The chain joins TRBV19 to TRBJ1-2, with TRBD1 matching over 7 bases. The CDR3 totals 14 residues. J lost 0 bases, V lost 9 bases, and 7 bases had no gene match. The V gene's germline CDR1 is LNHDA and CDR2 SQIVND (reference sequence). This chain's CDR3 is CASHRGSANYGYTF. The CDR3 DNA sequence: TGTGCCAGCCACAGGGGATCGGCTAACTATGGCTACACCTTC.

V usage is TRBV27 and J usage is TRBJ2-3, with 15 bases aligning to TRBD2. The CDR3 runs to 20 residues. The trim removed 1 base at V and 0 bases at J, leaving 8 bases unmatched. Per the germline V gene, CDR1 is MNHEY and CDR2 is SMNVEV (reference sequence). CDR3 residues: CASSLLGRTSGGGSTDTQYF. CDR3 DNA: TGTGCCAGCAGTTTATTAGGCCGGACTAGCGGGGGGGGGAGCACAGATACGCAGTATTTT.

The J gene is TRBJ1-4, the V gene TRBV5-1; 8 bases map to TRBD1. The CDR3 is made up of 15 amino acids. Trimming removed 7 bases from V and 1 base from J; junction bases left unmatched: 6. Germline V gene data show CDR1 as SGHRS and CDR2 as YFSETQ. The CDR3 DNA sequence: TGCGCCAGCTCGCAGGGGGCAGGAACTAATGAAAAACTGTTTTTT. It specifies CASSQGAGTNEKLFF. The full variable domain, completed using reference TRBV5-1 and TRBJ1-4, is KAGVTQTPRYLIKTRGQQVTLSCSPISGHRSVSWYQQTPGQGLQFLFEYFSETQRNKGNFPGRFSGRQFSNSRSEMNVSTLELGDSALYLCASSQGAGTNEKLFFGSGTQLSVL.

CDR3 residues: CASSVHSQGDKQYF. The CDR3 coding sequence is TGTGCCAGCAGCGTTCATTCGCAGGGGGATAAGCAGTACTTC. V and J are TRBV7-9 and TRBJ2-7; TRBD1 matches at 7 bases. There are 14 residues in the CDR3. Germline CDR1 reads SEHNR; CDR2 reads FQNEAQ (reference sequence). Germline trimming cut 5 bases from V and 8 bases from J; bases unmatched to any gene: 12.

The V and J genes are TRBV30 and TRBJ2-2; TRBD1 aligns across 7 bases. CDR1 and CDR2 (germline): GTSNPN, SVGIG (reference sequence). This CDR3 is 14 amino acids long. V lost 4 bases and J lost 7; bases outside the gene matches: 9. CDR3 amino acids: CAWKRQGTGGELFF. CDR3 nucleotide sequence: TGTGCCTGGAAGAGACAGGGTACCGGCGGGGAGCTGTTTTTT.

The chain uses TRBV5-1 and TRBJ1-2; 7 bases are a match to TRBD1. The CDR3 contains 14 residues. Trimming cost V 6 bases and J 8 bases; bases outside gene matches: 13. CDR1 is SGHRS, CDR2 YFSETQ, per germline. CDR3: CASTAGTAFLGYTF. The DNA for the CDR3 is TGCGCCAGCACTGCCGGGACAGCCTTTTTGGGCTACACCTTC.

CDR3 in DNA: TGTGCCTCACTACTCCGGCAGTACGGTGGTACTTTCTTT. As protein: CASLLRQYGGTFF. The rearrangement links TRBV30 to TRBJ1-1, with D unclear. The CDR3 has 13 amino acids. Trimming stripped 7 bases from V and 12 bases from J, with 24 bases between. CDR1 is GTSNPN and CDR2 is SVGIG in the germline V gene (reference sequence). Full variable domain (rest looked up from reference TRBV30 and TRBJ1-1): SQTIHQWPATLVQPVGSPLSLECTVEGTSNPNLYWYRQAAGRGLQLLFYSVGIGQISSEVPQNLSASRPQDRQFILSSKKLLLSDSGFYLCASLLRQYGGTFFGQGTRLTVV.

J is TRBJ1-2 and V is TRBV5-1, with D possibly TRBD1 on 6 matching bases. Germline CDR1 SGHRS, CDR2 YFSETQ. The V end lost 4 bases, the J end lost 3 bases, and 13 bases lay between the germline ends. The CDR3 spans 14 residues. CDR3: CASSHAQGDYGYTF. CDR3 coding DNA: TGCGCCAGCAGCCATGCACAGGGAGACTATGGCTACACCTTC.

The rearrangement links TRBV30 to TRBJ2-7; possibly TRBD2 for D (6 bases). Germline V gene data show CDR1 as GTSNPN and CDR2 as SVGIG (reference sequence). The CDR3 contains 13 residues. Trimming removed 0 bases at V and 3 bases at J, with 9 bases between. The DNA of the CDR3 is TGTGCCTGGAGTGTACTCGGGGGCTACGAGCAGTACTTC. Amino acids: CAWSVLGGYEQYF. The complete variable domain, with remaining parts taken from reference TRBV30 and TRBJ2-7, reads SQTIHQWPATLVQPVGSPLSLECTVEGTSNPNLYWYRQAAGRGLQLLFYSVGIGQISSEVPQNLSASRPQDRQFILSSKKLLLSDSGFYLCAWSVLGGYEQYFGPGTRLTVT.

The CDR3 spells CASSADSYEQYF. CDR3 nucleotides: TGCGCCAGCAGCGCTGACAGCTACGAGCAGTACTTC. This chain links TRBV10-2 with TRBJ2-7, with D possibly being TRBD1 (5 bases). V shed 6 bases and J shed 3 bases, with 9 bases lying between them. Per germline, CDR1 WSHSY and CDR2 SAAADI. CDR3 length equals 12 residues.

CDR3 amino acids: CASSQGPASGGYTF. The DNA of the CDR3 is TGCGCCAGCAGCCAAGGTCCTGCCTCGGGTGGCTACACCTTC. The V gene is TRBV4-3, the J gene TRBJ1-2; D call uncertain. CDR1 and CDR2 (germline): LGHNA, YSLEER. This CDR3 contains 14 residues. V was trimmed by 1 base and J by 7 bases, leaving 13 bases between them.

This clone was counted only a few times. The chain has TRBV5-1 and TRBJ2-2; 7 positions match TRBD2. The CDR3 extends over 14 amino acids. Germline V gene sequence: CDR1 SGHRS, CDR2 YFSETQ. Trimming took 5 bases from V and 6 from J; bases not matched to a gene: 7. The CDR3: CASRGGLAPGELFF. The DNA for the CDR3 is TGCGCCAGCAGGGGAGGGCTAGCCCCCGGGGAGCTGTTTTTT.

The genes are TRBV29-1 and TRBJ2-3; TRBD1 matches at 7 bases. CDR1 SQVTM and CDR2 ANQGSEA come from the germline V gene. The J segment lost 1 base and the V segment lost 6 bases, leaving 7 bases of the junction unmatched. The CDR3 is 14 amino acids. The CDR3 region is CSVLGTGGTDTQYF. The CDR3 DNA follows: TGCAGCGTCCTGGGAACAGGGGGCACAGATACGCAGTATTTT.

The rearrangement links TRBV11-2 to TRBJ1-1; weak D call: TRBD1 (6 bases). Trimming took 6 bases from V and 1 from J, leaving 12 bases between them. This CDR3 contains 14 residues. Germline V CDR1 and CDR2: SGHAT, FQNNGV. The CDR3 sequence is CASRKDRTNTEAFF. The CDR3 DNA reads as TGTGCCAGCAGAAAGGACAGAACGAACACTGAAGCTTTCTTT. Based on the CDR3 plus reference TRBV11-2 and TRBJ1-1, the full variable domain is EAGVAQSPRYKIIEKRQSVAFWCNPISGHATLYWYQQILGQGPKLLIQFQNNGVVDDSQLPKDRFSAERLKGVDSTLKIQPAKLEDSAVYLCASRKDRTNTEAFFGQGTRLTVV.

The CDR3 DNA sequence: TGTGCCAGTAGCTCAACCGGGACAGGGGATGGCTACACCTTC. It yields the protein CASSSTGTGDGYTF. V is TRBV19 and J is TRBJ1-2; 10 bases are shared with TRBD1. The CDR3 contains 14 residues. Germline CDR1 LNHDA, CDR2 SQIVND (reference sequence). The J segment lost 6 bases and the V segment lost 6 bases, leaving 7 bases of the junction unmatched.

The V and J genes are TRBV20-1 and TRBJ2-7; D is unclear. CDR1 is DFQATT and CDR2 is SNEGSKA in the germline V gene (reference sequence). V lost 6 bases, J lost 2 bases, and 8 bases lay in between. The CDR3 has 11 amino acids. The CDR3 loop is CSAGRAYEQYF. DNA of the CDR3: TGCAGTGCCGGTCGGGCCTACGAGCAGTACTTC.